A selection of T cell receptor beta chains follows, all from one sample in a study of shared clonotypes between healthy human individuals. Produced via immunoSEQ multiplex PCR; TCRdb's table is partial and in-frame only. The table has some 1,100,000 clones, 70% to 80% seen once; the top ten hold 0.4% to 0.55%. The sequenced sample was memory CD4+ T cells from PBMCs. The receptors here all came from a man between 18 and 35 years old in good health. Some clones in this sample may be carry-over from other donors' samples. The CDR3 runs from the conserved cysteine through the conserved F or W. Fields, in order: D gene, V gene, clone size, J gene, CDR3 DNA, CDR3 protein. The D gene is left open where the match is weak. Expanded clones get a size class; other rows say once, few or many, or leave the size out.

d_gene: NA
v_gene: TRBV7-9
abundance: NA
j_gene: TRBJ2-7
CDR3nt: TGTGCCAGCAGCCGGGACGGTGGCGAGCAGTACTTC
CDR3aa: CASSRDGGEQYF

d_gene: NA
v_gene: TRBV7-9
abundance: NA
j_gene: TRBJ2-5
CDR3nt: TGTGCCAGCAGCTTGGGGCCCCCAAAGATTGTCCAAGAGACCCAGTACTTC
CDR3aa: CASSLGPPKIVQETQYF

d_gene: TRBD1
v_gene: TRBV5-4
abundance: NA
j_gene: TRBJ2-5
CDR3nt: TGTGCCAGCAGCTCGCCGACAGGGGAACAGACCCAGTACTTC
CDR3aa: CASSSPTGEQTQYF

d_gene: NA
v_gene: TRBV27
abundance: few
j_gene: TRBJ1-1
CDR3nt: TGTGCCAGCAGTTTAGCCAGGCCTAACACTGAAGCTTTCTTT
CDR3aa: CASSLARPNTEAFF

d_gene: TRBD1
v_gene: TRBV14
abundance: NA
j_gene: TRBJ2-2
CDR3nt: TGTGCCAGCAGCCCCAGGGGGCGGGTCACCGGGGAGCTGTTTTTT
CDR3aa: CASSPRGRVTGELFF

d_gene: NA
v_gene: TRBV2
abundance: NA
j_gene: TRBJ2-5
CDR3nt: TGTGCCAGCAGTGGCCTTCTACAAGAGACCCAGTACTTC
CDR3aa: CASSGLLQETQYF

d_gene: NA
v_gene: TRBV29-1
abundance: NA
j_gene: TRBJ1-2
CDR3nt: TGCAGCGTTAATGAGGGGGGCTATGGCTACACCTTC
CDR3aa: CSVNEGGYGYTF

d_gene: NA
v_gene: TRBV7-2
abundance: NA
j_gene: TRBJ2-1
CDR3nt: TGTGCCAGCAGCTGGGGGACTGTCTCCTACAATGAGCAGTTCTTC
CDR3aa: CASSWGTVSYNEQFF

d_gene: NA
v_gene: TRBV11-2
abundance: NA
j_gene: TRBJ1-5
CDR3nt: TGTGCCAGCAGCTTAGGGCGAAGAGGCCATCAGCCCCAGCATTTT
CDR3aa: CASSLGRRGHQPQHF

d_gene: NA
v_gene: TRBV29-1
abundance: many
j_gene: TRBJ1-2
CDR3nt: TGCAGCGTTCCTATTACGGGGGTATATGGCTACACCTTC
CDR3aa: CSVPITGVYGYTF

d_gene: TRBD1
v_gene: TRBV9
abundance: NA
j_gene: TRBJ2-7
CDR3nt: TGTGCCAGCAGCCCCGCCCAGGACAGGGCCGAGCAGTACTTC
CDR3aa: CASSPAQDRAEQYF

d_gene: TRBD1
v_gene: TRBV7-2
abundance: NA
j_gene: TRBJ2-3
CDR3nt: TGTGCCAGCAGCTGGGACAGGGGGAGCACAGATACGCAGTATTTT
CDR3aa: CASSWDRGSTDTQYF

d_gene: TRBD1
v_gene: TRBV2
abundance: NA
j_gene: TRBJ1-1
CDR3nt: TGTGCCAGCAGGACAGGGCGCATGAACACTGAAGCTTTCTTT
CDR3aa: CASRTGRMNTEAFF

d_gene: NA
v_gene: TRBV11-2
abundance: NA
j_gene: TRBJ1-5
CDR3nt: TGTGCCAGCAGCCGGGAGGGGGTGAGCAATCAGCCCCAGCATTTT
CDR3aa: CASSREGVSNQPQHF

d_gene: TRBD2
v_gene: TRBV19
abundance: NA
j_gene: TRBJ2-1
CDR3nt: TGTGCCAGTTCCAGGACTAGCGTAAATGAGCAGTTCTTC
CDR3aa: CASSRTSVNEQFF

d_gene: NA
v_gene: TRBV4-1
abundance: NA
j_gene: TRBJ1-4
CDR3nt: TGCGCCAGCAGCCAAGATCCTCCTGGGGGCGGGAGGGAAAAACTGTTTTTT
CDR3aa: CASSQDPPGGGREKLFF

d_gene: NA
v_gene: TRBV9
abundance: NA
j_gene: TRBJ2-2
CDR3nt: TGTGCCAGCAGCGTAGCAGTGGGGGGCGCGGGCACCGGGGAGCTGTTTTTT
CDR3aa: CASSVAVGGAGTGELFF

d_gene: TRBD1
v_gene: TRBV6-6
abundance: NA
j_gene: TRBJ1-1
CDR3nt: TGTGCCAGCAGTTACCTGACAGGGGTAGAGGGAGCTTTCTTT
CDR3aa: CASSYLTGVEGAFF

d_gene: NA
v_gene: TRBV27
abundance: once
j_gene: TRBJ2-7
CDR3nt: TGTGCCAGCAGTTTATCGATACCTGTACTAGCCTACGAGCAGTACTTC
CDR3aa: CASSLSIPVLAYEQYF

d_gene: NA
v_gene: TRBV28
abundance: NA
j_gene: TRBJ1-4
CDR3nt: TGTGCCAGCAGTTCCCCCCGAGGGGGAACTAATGAAAAACTGTTTTTT
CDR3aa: CASSSPRGGTNEKLFF

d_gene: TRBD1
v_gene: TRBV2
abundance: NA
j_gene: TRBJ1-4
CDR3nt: TGTGCCAGCAGTGGCCCCAAGGGGGCTTTCGAAAAACTGTTTTTT
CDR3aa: CASSGPKGAFEKLFF

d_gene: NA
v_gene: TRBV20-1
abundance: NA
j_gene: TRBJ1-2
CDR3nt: TGCAGTGCTGGGACTAACTATGGCTACACCTTC
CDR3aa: CSAGTNYGYTF

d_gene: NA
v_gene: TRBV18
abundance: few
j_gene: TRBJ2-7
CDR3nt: TGTGCCAGCTCACCACCCGGCGGCATCTACGAGCAGTACTTC
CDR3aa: CASSPPGGIYEQYF

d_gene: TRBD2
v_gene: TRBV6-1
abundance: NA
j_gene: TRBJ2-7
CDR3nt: TGTGCCAGCAAGGAGGGACTAGCGGTAGAGAAGCAGTACTTC
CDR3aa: CASKEGLAVEKQYF

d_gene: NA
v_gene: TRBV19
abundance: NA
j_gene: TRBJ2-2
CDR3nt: TGTGCCAGTAGTCCCCGATCTGCGGGACGGACCGGGGAGCTGTTTTTT
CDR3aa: CASSPRSAGRTGELFF

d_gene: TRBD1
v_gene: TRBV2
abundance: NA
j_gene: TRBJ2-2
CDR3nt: TGTGCCAGCAGGGCGGACAGGGCGAACACCGGGGAGCTGTTTTTT
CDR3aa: CASRADRANTGELFF

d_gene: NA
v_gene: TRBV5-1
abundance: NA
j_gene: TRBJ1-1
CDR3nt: TGCGCCAGCAGCCCAGGAGGACGGAGGAACACTGAAGCTTTCTTT
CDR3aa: CASSPGGRRNTEAFF

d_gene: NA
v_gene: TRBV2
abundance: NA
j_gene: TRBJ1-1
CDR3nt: TGTGCCAGCTCGTGGGGGGTAGGGAACACTGAAGCTTTCTTT
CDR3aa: CASSWGVGNTEAFF

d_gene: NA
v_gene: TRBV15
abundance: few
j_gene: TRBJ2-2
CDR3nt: TGTGCCACCAGCAGGGACTCCTTTGCCAACACCGGGGAGCTGTTTTTT
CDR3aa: CATSRDSFANTGELFF

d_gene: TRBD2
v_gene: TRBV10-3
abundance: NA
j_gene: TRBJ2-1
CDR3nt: TGTGCCATCAGTGAGACGATGGGGGAGGGAGGGAATGAGCAGTTCTTC
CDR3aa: CAISETMGEGGNEQFF

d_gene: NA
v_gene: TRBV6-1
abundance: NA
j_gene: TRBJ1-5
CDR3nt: TGTGCCAGCAGTGTGGTCCCACATCCTAGCAATCAGCCCCAGCATTTT
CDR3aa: CASSVVPHPSNQPQHF

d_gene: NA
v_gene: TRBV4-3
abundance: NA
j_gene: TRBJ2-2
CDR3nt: TGCGCCAGCAGCCAACGGTATAACACCGGGGAGCTGTTTTTT
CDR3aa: CASSQRYNTGELFF

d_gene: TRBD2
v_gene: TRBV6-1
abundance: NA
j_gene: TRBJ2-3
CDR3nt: TGTGCCAGCATGGCCCCGGGGGGGGATACGCAGTATTTT
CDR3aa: CASMAPGGDTQYF

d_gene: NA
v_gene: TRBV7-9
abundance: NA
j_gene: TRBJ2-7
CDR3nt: TGTGCCAGCAGCTACCAGGGCTACGAGCAGTACTTC
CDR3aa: CASSYQGYEQYF

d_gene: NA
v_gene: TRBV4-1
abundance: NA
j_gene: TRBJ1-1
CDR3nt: TGCGCCAGCAGCCAAGTCGGTACCGGGAGACAAAACACTGAAGCTTTCTTT
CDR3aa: CASSQVGTGRQNTEAFF

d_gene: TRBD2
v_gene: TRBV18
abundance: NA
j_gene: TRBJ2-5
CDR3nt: TGTGCCAGCTCACCACAGGCGGGAGGGTACCAAGAGACCCAGTACTTC
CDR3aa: CASSPQAGGYQETQYF

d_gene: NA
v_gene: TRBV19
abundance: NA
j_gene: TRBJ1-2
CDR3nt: TGTGCCAGTACCTCAATCGGAGCTAACTATGGCTACACCTTC
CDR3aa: CASTSIGANYGYTF

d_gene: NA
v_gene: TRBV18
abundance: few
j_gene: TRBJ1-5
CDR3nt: TGTGCCAGCTCGCCCAGGGATAGCAATCAGCCCCAGCATTTT
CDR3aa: CASSPRDSNQPQHF

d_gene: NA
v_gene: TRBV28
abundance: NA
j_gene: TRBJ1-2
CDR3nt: TGTGCCAGCAGTACCCACACTCAAATTGGCTACACCTTC
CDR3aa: CASSTHTQIGYTF

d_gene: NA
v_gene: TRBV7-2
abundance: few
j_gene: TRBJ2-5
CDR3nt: TGTGCCAGCAGCCCCCCTAGACCCTGGGAGACCCAGTACTTC
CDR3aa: CASSPPRPWETQYF

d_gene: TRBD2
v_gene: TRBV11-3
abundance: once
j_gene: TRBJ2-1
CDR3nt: TGTGCCAGCAGCCCAAGCTCTAGCGGACGGGAGCAGTTCTTC
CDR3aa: CASSPSSSGREQFF

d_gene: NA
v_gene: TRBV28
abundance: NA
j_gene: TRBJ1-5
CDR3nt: TGTGCCAGCAGTTTTAGAGGGGCCCAGCCCCAGCATTTT
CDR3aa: CASSFRGAQPQHF

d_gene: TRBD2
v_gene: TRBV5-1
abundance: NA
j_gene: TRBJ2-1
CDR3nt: TGCGCCAGCAGCACCGAGGGACTAGCGGCCTACAATGAGCAGTTCTTC
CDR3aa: CASSTEGLAAYNEQFF

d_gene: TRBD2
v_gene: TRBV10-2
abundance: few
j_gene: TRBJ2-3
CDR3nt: TGCGCCAGCAGTGAGTCACTAGCGGGAACCGATACGCAGTATTTT
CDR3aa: CASSESLAGTDTQYF

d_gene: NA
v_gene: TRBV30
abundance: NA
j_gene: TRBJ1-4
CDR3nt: TGTGCCTGGAGTTGGGCGGCTAATGAAAAACTGTTTTTT
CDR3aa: CAWSWAANEKLFF

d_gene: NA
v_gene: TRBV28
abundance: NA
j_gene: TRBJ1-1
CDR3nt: TGTGCCAGCAGACGGGGTGGATTGAACACTGAAGCTTTCTTT
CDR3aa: CASRRGGLNTEAFF

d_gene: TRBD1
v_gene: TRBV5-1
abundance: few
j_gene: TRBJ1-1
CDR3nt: TGCGCCAGCAGCCCGGGACAGATGAACACTGAAGCTTTCTTT
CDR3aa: CASSPGQMNTEAFF

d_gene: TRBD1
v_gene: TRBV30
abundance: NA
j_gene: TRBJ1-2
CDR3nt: TGTGCCTGGGGGGACAGGGGGAACTATGGCTACACCTTC
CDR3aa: CAWGDRGNYGYTF

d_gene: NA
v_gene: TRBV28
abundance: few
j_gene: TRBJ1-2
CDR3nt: TGTGCCAGCAGCAAAGGGACTGGCTATGGCTACACCTTC
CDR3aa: CASSKGTGYGYTF

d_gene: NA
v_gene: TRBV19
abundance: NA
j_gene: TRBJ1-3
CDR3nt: TGTGCCAGTAGTCTACGACGGGGAAACACCATATATTTT
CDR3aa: CASSLRRGNTIYF

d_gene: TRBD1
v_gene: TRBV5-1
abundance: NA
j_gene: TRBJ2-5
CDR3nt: TGCGCCAGCAGCTCAGGGGGCGCCCACGGATCAGAGACCCAGTACTTC
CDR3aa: CASSSGGAHGSETQYF